This is a list of T cell receptor beta chains from one sample in a study of blood T cell repertoires in COVID-19. Assay used: immunoSEQ multiplex PCR; TCRdb lists only in-frame clones, some missing. Among more than 250,000 clones listed, about 89% were seen once. The sample was PBMCs or T cells enriched from blood (not recorded which). The receptor source for this set is a woman aged 25 to 39 who had recovered from COVID-19. CDR3s include the opening cysteine and the closing phenylalanine or tryptophan. The order of the fields is D gene, V gene, clone size, J gene, CDR3 protein, CDR3 DNA. The D gene is left open where the match is weak. Some rows mark clone size as missing; the rest say once, few, many or name a class of expanded clone.

.	TRBV29-1	.	TRBJ1-2	CSVSRQDDGYTF	TGCAGCGTTTCTCGACAGGATGATGGCTACACCTTC
.	TRBV24-1	.	TRBJ1-5	CATSDPGRVFGNQPQHF	TGTGCCACCAGTGATCCCGGCCGGGTTTTTGGCAATCAGCCCCAGCATTTT
.	TRBV12-3/TRBV12-4	.	TRBJ1-6	CASSFRNGPPLHF	TGTGCCAGCAGTTTTCGTAACGGTCCACCCCTCCACTTT
.	TRBV29-1	few	TRBJ2-7	CSVVVQQGYEQYF	TGCAGCGTTGTGGTTCAACAGGGCTACGAGCAGTACTTC
.	TRBV27	.	TRBJ1-1	CASSLSGFNTEAFF	TGTGCCAGCAGTTTGTCGGGGTTTAACACTGAAGCTTTCTTT
.	TRBV7-8	.	TRBJ2-7	CASSPTGYEQYF	TGTGCCAGCAGCCCCACAGGCTACGAGCAGTACTTC
TRBD2	TRBV4-3	.	TRBJ2-2	CASRDLAGGAVTGELFF	TGCGCCAGCCGCGATTTAGCGGGGGGGGCTGTCACCGGGGAGCTGTTTTTT
TRBD1	TRBV13	once	TRBJ1-1	CASSSRTGLTEAFF	TGTGCCAGCAGCTCACGGACAGGGCTCACTGAAGCTTTCTTT
.	TRBV10-3	.	TRBJ1-4	CAISESTTNEKLFF	TGTGCCATCAGTGAGTCCACAACTAATGAAAAACTGTTTTTT
.	TRBV7-9	.	TRBJ1-2	CASSPPYDYGYTF	TGTGCCAGCAGCCCTCCCTACGACTATGGCTACACCTTC
.	TRBV2	.	TRBJ1-1	CASRRGSTDTEAFF	TGTGCCAGCAGGAGAGGGTCAACTGACACTGAAGCTTTCTTT
.	TRBV11-2	.	TRBJ2-4	CASSLPDSKNIQYF	TGTGCCAGCAGCCTCCCGGACAGTAAAAACATTCAGTACTTC
.	TRBV11-1	.	TRBJ2-1	CASSLATGTFHNEQFF	TGTGCCAGCAGCTTAGCAACCGGGACTTTCCACAATGAGCAGTTCTTC
.	TRBV5-1	.	TRBJ2-7	CASSLAGTLYEQYF	TGCGCCAGCAGCTTGGCCGGGACACTTTACGAGCAGTACTTC
.	TRBV30	.	TRBJ1-5	CAWSESESQPQHF	TGTGCCTGGAGTGAGTCGGAGAGCCAGCCCCAGCATTTT
.	TRBV5-6	once	TRBJ1-1	CASSFVGGTEAFF	TGTGCCAGCAGCTTCGTCGGGGGCACTGAAGCTTTCTTT
.	TRBV6-5	.	TRBJ2-7	CASSYSLGGTAYEQYF	TGTGCCAGCAGTTACTCACTTGGGGGGACGGCATACGAGCAGTACTTC
TRBD1	TRBV5-5	.	TRBJ1-1	CASSIGQGGTEAFF	TGTGCCAGCAGCATAGGACAGGGGGGGACTGAAGCTTTCTTT
TRBD1	TRBV27	.	TRBJ1-2	CASSLSGQGGYTF	TGTGCCAGCAGTTTATCAGGACAGGGAGGCTACACCTTC
TRBD1	TRBV7-6	.	TRBJ1-1	CASSPPLTGGTEAFF	TGTGCCAGCAGCCCACCCCTAACAGGGGGCACTGAAGCTTTCTTT
.	TRBV7-3	.	TRBJ2-5	CASSLTSLEETQYF	TGTGCCAGCAGCTTAACGTCTCTTGAAGAGACCCAGTACTTC
TRBD1	TRBV15	.	TRBJ1-2	CATSRVRDRGFWGYTF	TGTGCCACCAGCAGAGTACGGGACAGGGGTTTTTGGGGCTACACCTTC
TRBD2	TRBV6-5	.	TRBJ2-3	CASRKLAGSTDTQYF	TGTGCCAGCAGAAAGCTAGCGGGGAGCACAGATACGCAGTATTTT
.	TRBV14	once	TRBJ1-6	CASSQDLPRAGYSPLHF	TGTGCCAGCAGCCAAGATTTACCCCGCGCAGGCTATTCACCCCTCCACTTT
TRBD1	TRBV2	.	TRBJ1-2	CASVRGQAPGGYTF	TGTGCCAGCGTAAGGGGACAGGCCCCTGGTGGCTACACCTTC
TRBD1	TRBV24-1	.	TRBJ1-5	CATSDRGMTGDLDGSNQPQHF	TGTGCCACCAGTGACCGAGGGATGACAGGGGATTTGGATGGGAGCAATCAGCCCCAGCATTTT
.	TRBV6-5	.	TRBJ1-2	CASTSGIYYGYTF	TGTGCCAGCACCTCGGGGATATACTATGGCTACACCTTC
TRBD1	TRBV5-4	.	TRBJ1-1	CASSRDRGTEAFF	TGTGCCAGCAGCCGGGACAGGGGGACTGAAGCTTTCTTT